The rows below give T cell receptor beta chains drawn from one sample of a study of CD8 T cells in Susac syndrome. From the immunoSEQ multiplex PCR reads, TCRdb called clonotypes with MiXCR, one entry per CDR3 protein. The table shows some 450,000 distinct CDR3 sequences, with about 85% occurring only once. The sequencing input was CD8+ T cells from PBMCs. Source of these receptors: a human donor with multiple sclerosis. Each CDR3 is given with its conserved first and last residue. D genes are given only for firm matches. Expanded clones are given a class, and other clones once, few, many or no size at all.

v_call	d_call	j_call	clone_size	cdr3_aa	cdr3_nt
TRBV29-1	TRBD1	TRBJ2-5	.	CSLIETGGSQETQYF	TGCAGCCTTATAGAGACAGGGGGAAGCCAAGAGACCCAGTACTTC
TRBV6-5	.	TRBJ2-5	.	CASSYSSMSGGTNQETQYF	TGTGCCAGCAGTTACTCATCCATGTCGGGCGGGACGAACCAAGAGACCCAGTACTTC
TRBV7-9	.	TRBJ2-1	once	CASSSGWGGDNEQFF	TGTGCCAGCAGCTCGGGATGGGGCGGGGACAATGAGCAGTTCTTC
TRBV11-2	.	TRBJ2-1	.	CASSLDNLFGEGEQFF	TGTGCCAGCAGCTTAGATAATTTGTTCGGGGAAGGTGAGCAGTTCTTC
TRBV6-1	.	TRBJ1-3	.	CASSEKQGSGGNTIYF	TGTGCCAGCAGTGAAAAGCAGGGGAGCGGTGGAAACACCATATATTTT
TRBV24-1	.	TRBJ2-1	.	CATSDPGDNEQFF	TGTGCCACCAGTGACCCAGGGGATAATGAGCAGTTCTTC
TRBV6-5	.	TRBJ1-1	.	CASSYSIQINTEAFF	TGTGCCAGCAGTTACTCGATTCAGATAAACACTGAAGCTTTCTTT
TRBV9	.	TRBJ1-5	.	CASSVGGISNQPQHF	TGTGCCAGCAGCGTAGGAGGGATCAGCAATCAGCCCCAGCATTTT
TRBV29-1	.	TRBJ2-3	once	CSVEEFTDTSTDTQYF	TGCAGCGTTGAAGAATTCACTGACACTAGCACAGATACGCAGTATTTT
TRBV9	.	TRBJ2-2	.	CASTPAGTANTGELFF	TGTGCCAGCACCCCGGCCGGGACCGCGAACACCGGGGAGCTGTTTTTT
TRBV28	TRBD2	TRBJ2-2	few	CASSPYRGTSENTGELFF	TGTGCCAGCAGTCCCTACAGAGGGACTAGCGAGAACACCGGGGAGCTGTTTTTT
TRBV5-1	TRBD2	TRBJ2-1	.	CASSLWGLAPNEQFF	TGCGCCAGCAGCTTGTGGGGACTAGCGCCCAATGAGCAGTTCTTC
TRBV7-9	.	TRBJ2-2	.	CASSLDGAGRENTGELFF	TGTGCCAGCAGCTTAGATGGGGCCGGACGGGAAAACACCGGGGAGCTGTTTTTT
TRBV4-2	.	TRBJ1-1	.	CASSQPWLNTEAFF	TGTGCCAGCAGCCAACCGTGGTTGAACACTGAAGCTTTCTTT
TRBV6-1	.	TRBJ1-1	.	CASSAPMDGNTEAFF	TGTGCCAGCAGTGCACCAATGGACGGGAACACTGAAGCTTTCTTT
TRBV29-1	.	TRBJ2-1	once	CSVPLMEGEQFF	TGCAGCGTCCCCCTAATGGAAGGTGAGCAGTTCTTC
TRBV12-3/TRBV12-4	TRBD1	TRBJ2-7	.	CASRSRDRAYEQYF	TGTGCCAGCAGAAGCCGGGACAGGGCCTACGAGCAGTACTTC
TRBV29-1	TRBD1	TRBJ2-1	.	CSGQGTYNEQFF	TGCAGCGGACAGGGGACTTACAATGAGCAGTTCTTC
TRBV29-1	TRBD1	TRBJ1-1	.	CSVEVLDRGDYSFF	TGCAGCGTTGAAGTCCTTGACAGGGGGGACTACTCTTTCTTT
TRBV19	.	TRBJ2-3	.	CASSITVNPDTQYF	TGTGCCAGTAGTATAACTGTGAACCCAGATACGCAGTATTTT
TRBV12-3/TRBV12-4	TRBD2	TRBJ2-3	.	CASSRTSGRESTDTQYF	TGTGCCAGCAGCCGGACTAGCGGGAGGGAAAGCACAGATACGCAGTATTTT
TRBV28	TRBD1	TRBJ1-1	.	CASSLMTGSDTEAFF	TGTGCCAGCAGCCTGATGACAGGGAGCGACACTGAAGCTTTCTTT
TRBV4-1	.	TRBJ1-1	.	CASSQDRKGRVTEAFF	TGCGCCAGCAGCCAAGATCGGAAGGGGCGGGTCACTGAAGCTTTCTTT
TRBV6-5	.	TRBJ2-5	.	CASSLAGRPGETQYF	TGTGCCAGCAGTTTGGCTGGGAGGCCTGGGGAGACCCAGTACTTC
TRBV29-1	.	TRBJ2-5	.	CSVESAGATQETQYF	TGCAGCGTTGAAAGTGCAGGGGCTACCCAAGAGACCCAGTACTTC
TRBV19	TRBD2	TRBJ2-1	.	CASSLGTSRYNEQFF	TGTGCCAGTAGTCTCGGGACTAGCCGATACAATGAGCAGTTCTTC
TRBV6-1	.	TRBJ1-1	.	CASSPWGRLESEAFF	TGTGCCAGCAGTCCGTGGGGGCGGCTGGAGTCTGAAGCTTTCTTT
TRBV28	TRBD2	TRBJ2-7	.	CASSLGPPQREFYEQYF	TGTGCCAGCAGTTTGGGCCCACCCCAGCGGGAGTTCTACGAGCAGTACTTC
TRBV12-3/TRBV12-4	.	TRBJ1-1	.	CASAEGAEAFF	TGTGCCAGCGCCGAAGGCGCTGAAGCTTTCTTT
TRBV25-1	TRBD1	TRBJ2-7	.	CASSRTGSPYEQYF	TGTGCCAGCAGTCGGACAGGAAGCCCCTACGAGCAGTACTTC
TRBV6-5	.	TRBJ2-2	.	CASSYSEGANTGELFF	TGTGCCAGCAGTTACTCCGAAGGGGCGAACACCGGGGAGCTGTTTTTT
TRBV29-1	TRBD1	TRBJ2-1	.	CSVPTGVNEQFF	TGCAGCGTTCCTACAGGGGTAAATGAGCAGTTCTTC
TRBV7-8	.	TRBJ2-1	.	CASSSLGAAKGQFF	TGTGCCAGCAGCTCCCTGGGAGCGGCAAAAGGGCAGTTCTTC